A single sample is the source of the 25 T cell receptor beta chains below, sequenced in a study of T cells in Graves' hyperthyroidism and ophthalmopathy. The TCR beta CDR3 regions underwent amplification using RNA transcripts as the source. HTBI primers were employed in a first-round RT-PCR of the TCR CDR3. Via MiXCR, TCRdb re-called the multiplex PCR reads, giving one row per CDR3 protein. The sample contains a few hundred thousand distinct CDR3 sequences, roughly 15% of which appear only once. The sample comprised blood. The receptors derive from a woman aged 40 to 55 with Graves' ophthalmopathy.

This clonotype was picked up a small number of times. The chain employs TRBV7-3 and TRBJ2-1; D remains ambiguous. Germline assignment: CDR1 SGHTA and CDR2 FQGTGA. The CDR3 has 13 amino acids. The V end was cut by 3 bases, the J end by 6 bases, with 9 bases between. The DNA for the CDR3 is TGTGCCAGCAGCTTTGGGCAGCCCAATGAGCAGTTCTTC. This gives the protein CASSFGQPNEQFF.

In this sample, this clonotype turned up a few times. The J gene is TRBJ2-1, the V gene TRBV2; 8 positions agree with TRBD1. Germline lookup yields CDR1 SNHLY and CDR2 FYNNEI. V lost 6 bases and J lost 14; bases outside the gene matches: 9. The CDR3 consists of 12 residues. DNA for the CDR3: TGTGCCAGCAGAGGGGACTCACAGGGGGAGTTCTTC. Residues: CASRGDSQGEFF.

The chain is built from TRBV6-2 or TRBV6-3 and TRBJ1-2, with 8 bases that match TRBD1. CDR3 size: 13 residues. CDR1 and CDR2 from the germline V gene are MNHEY and SVGEGT. After removal of 7 bases from V and 3 bases from J, the junction contained 4 bases not matched to a gene. In DNA, the CDR3 is TGTGCCAGCAAGGCAGGGGGCTACTATGGCTACACCTTC. It codes for CASKAGGYYGYTF.

This clonotype was seen at least ten times. One end of the junction does not line up with germline, which may come from a read error. The chain carries TRBV28 and TRBJ1-1; D is unresolved. The CDR3 runs 13 residues. Germline CDR1 and CDR2: MDHEN and SYDVKM. The CDR3, as DNA: TGCGCCAGCAGCTTTAACAGGAACACTGAAGCTTTCTTT. Translation: CASSFNRNTEAFF.

The CDR3, as DNA: TGTGCCAGCAGCCCTTGGACTGAAGATACGCAGTATTTT. This translates into CASSPWTEDTQYF. V is TRBV9 and J is TRBJ2-3; D perhaps matches TRBD2 (5 bases). From germline, CDR1 is SGDLS and CDR2 YYNGEE. This CDR3 spans 13 amino acids. Trimming cost V 4 bases and J 5 bases, with 11 bases left between them.

In this sample, this clonotype turned up a few times. The rearrangement uses TRBV4-2 and TRBJ2-3, with D maybe TRBD2 (5 bases). The CDR3 runs 15 residues. Germline V gene data show CDR1 as LGHNA and CDR2 as YNFKEQ. Trimming shortened V by 1 base and J by 4 bases, and 12 bases separated the two germline ends. The CDR3 DNA reads as TGTGCCAGCAGCCAAGGGGCCGGAGGTGCAGATACGCAGTATTTT. It specifies CASSQGAGGADTQYF.

This clonotype showed up many times. This chain links TRBV3-1 with TRBJ2-5; D not resolved. The CDR3 runs 14 residues. Germline values: CDR1 LGHDT, CDR2 YNNKEL (reference sequence). Trimming shortened V by 3 bases and J by 8 bases, and 16 bases separated the two germline ends. The CDR3 DNA is TGTGCCAGCAGCCAGAGCCCGGGTGGGGAAACCCAGTACTTC. Its protein product is CASSQSPGGETQYF.

This clonotype was counted a few times. V usage is TRBV19 and J usage is TRBJ1-1, with D unclear. The V gene lost 7 bases and the J gene lost 2 bases, with 11 bases spanning the gap. The CDR3 loop spans 13 amino acids. CDR1 is LNHDA, CDR2 SQIVND, per germline (reference sequence). The CDR3 is CASNLGPNTEAFF. CDR3 coding DNA: TGTGCCAGTAACCTGGGCCCCAACACTGAAGCTTTCTTT.

There are many counts of this clonotype. CDR3 coding DNA: TGTGCCAGCACCCCCCAGGGGAGCAGCAATCAGCCCCAGCATTTT. Its protein product is CASTPQGSSNQPQHF. The chain links TRBV28 to TRBJ1-5, with D possibly being TRBD1 (6 bases). This CDR3 is built from 15 residues. V was cut by 7 bases and J by 1 base, with 14 bases left in between. The V gene's germline CDR1 is MDHEN and CDR2 SYDVKM.

This clonotype was recorded many times. The CDR3 loop reads CASSSARGADTQYF. The CDR3, as DNA: TGTGCCAGCAGTTCTGCTCGAGGGGCAGATACGCAGTATTTT. This sequence joins TRBV12-3 or TRBV12-4 and TRBJ2-3; possibly TRBD1 or TRBD2 for D (5 bases each). V shed 4 bases and J shed 4 bases, with 12 bases lying between them. The CDR3 has 14 amino acids.

The chain employs TRBV3-1 and TRBJ2-3; possible D gene TRBD1, 5 bases. The CDR3 spans 14 residues. With 0 bases removed from V and 6 bases from J, the gap between germline ends came to 10 bases. Looked up from germline, CDR1 is LGHDT and CDR2 is YNNKEL (reference sequence). The chain's CDR3 is CASSQEVSGDTQYF. CDR3 nucleotides: TGTGCCAGCAGCCAAGAAGTCTCAGGGGATACGCAGTATTTT.

This clonotype was found many times. CDR3 in amino acids: CASMRDAEQFF. Here the CDR3 DNA reads TGTGCCAGCATGCGGGACGCTGAGCAGTTCTTC. This chain connects TRBV6-1 to TRBJ2-1; D is possibly TRBD2 (6 bases). The CDR3 has 11 residues. Per germline, CDR1 MNHNS and CDR2 SASEGT. The V and J ends lost 7 bases and 9 bases respectively, with 10 bases between them.

This clonotype was found many times. The V and J genes are TRBV20-1 and TRBJ2-5; 11 bases match TRBD2. Trimming cost V 3 bases and J 5 bases; bases outside gene matches: 5. Germline assignment: CDR1 DFQATT and CDR2 SNEGSKA (reference sequence). CDR3 size: 14 residues. The CDR3 here is CSASSGRASETQYF. The CDR3 DNA is TGCAGTGCTAGTAGCGGGAGGGCCTCTGAGACCCAGTACTTC.

Turning to this clonotype: One base away lies a much larger clone, so this may be a sequencing read error. The chain joins TRBV28 to TRBJ2-1, with a tentative D call TRBD2 (6 bases). The J call is in doubt because the DNA end fits TRBJ2-7 better. Germline CDR1 MDHEN, CDR2 SYDVKM. The CDR3 contains 20 residues. CDR3: CASIPFSTTPGLSSYNEQYF. As DNA, the CDR3 is TGTGCCAGCATCCCCTTTTCCACCACCCCGGGACTGAGCTCCTACAATGAGCAGTACTTC.

This clonotype was recorded at least ten times. The gene calls are TRBV11-3 and TRBJ1-1; no clear D. Germline V gene data show CDR1 as SGHNT and CDR2 as YENEEA. The CDR3 has 13 amino acids. V dropped 1 base and J dropped 5 bases, with 8 bases sitting between them. As DNA, the CDR3 is TGTGCCAGCAGCTTAGGGTTAGATACTGAAGCTTTCTTT. Its protein product is CASSLGLDTEAFF.

The gene calls are TRBV4-1 and TRBJ1-6; 11 nucleotides match TRBD1. J was trimmed by 6 bases and V by 2 bases; bases with no gene match: 6. The CDR3 loop spans 17 amino acids. The germline CDR1 and CDR2 sequences are MGHRA and YSYEKL. CDR3 region: CASSQPGQGVINSPLHF. CDR3 sequence (DNA): TGCGCCAGCAGCCAACCGGGACAGGGGGTAATTAATTCACCCCTCCACTTT.

The V call is TRBV2, the J call TRBJ2-3, with TRBD2 matching 10 bases. The CDR3 spans 15 residues. From germline, CDR1 is SNHLY and CDR2 FYNNEI. The J segment lost 0 bases and the V segment lost 8 bases, leaving 5 bases of the junction unmatched. CDR3 in amino acids: CASGDSGGSTDTQYF. In DNA, the CDR3 is TGTGCCAGCGGGGATAGCGGGGGGAGCACAGATACGCAGTATTTT.

This chain links TRBV15 with TRBJ2-5; TRBD1 matches at 9 bases. Germline-derived CDR1 and CDR2 are LNHNV and YYDKDF (reference sequence). V gave up 5 bases and J gave up 4 bases; unmatched junction bases: 5. This CDR3 has 14 residues. The CDR3, as DNA: TGTGCCACCAGCCACAGGGGACAGGGAGAGACCCAGTACTTC. Translating it yields CATSHRGQGETQYF.

V gene TRBV7-9 combines with J gene TRBJ2-7; D is possibly TRBD2 (5 bases). Deletions cut 3 bases from V and 6 bases from J, with 15 bases between. This CDR3 is built from 14 residues. Looked up from germline, CDR1 is SEHNR and CDR2 is FQNEAQ (reference sequence). The CDR3 here is CASSFRGRPSEQYF. The DNA for the CDR3 is TGTGCCAGCAGCTTTCGGGGTAGACCCTCCGAGCAGTACTTC. Complete variable domain (other parts from reference TRBV7-9 and TRBJ2-7): DTGVSQNPRHKITKRGQNVTFRCDPISEHNRLYWYRQTLGQGPEFLTYFQNEAQLEKSRLLSDRFSAERPKGSFSTLEIQRTEQGDSAMYLCASSFRGRPSEQYFGPGTRLTVT.

Turning to this clonotype: Possible read error: a much larger clone is one base away. CDR3 sequence (DNA): TGTGTCAGCAGTTCCGGGACAGGGGATAGCAATCAGCCCCAGCATTTT. Its protein is CVSSSGTGDSNQPQHF. The V gene is TRBV6-1, the J gene TRBJ1-5; 10 bases map to TRBD1. CDR1 is MNHNS and CDR2 is SASEGT in the germline V gene. The CDR3 is made up of 16 amino acids.

This clonotype was counted many times. This chain connects TRBV5-1 to TRBJ1-1; 11 bases are a match to TRBD1. The CDR3 sequence is 15 residues long. Germline V gives CDR1 SGHRS, CDR2 YFSETQ. J lost 1 base, V lost 2 bases, and 1 base had no gene match. CDR3 in amino acids: CASSFGQGANTEAFF. The CDR3 DNA sequence: TGCGCCAGCAGCTTCGGACAGGGGGCGAACACTGAAGCTTTCTTT.

The genes are TRBV28 and TRBJ1-5, with TRBD1 matching 7 bases. CDR3 length: 15 residues. The V gene's germline CDR1 is MDHEN and CDR2 SYDVKM. V shed 6 bases, J shed 6 bases, and the junction held 11 bases outside the gene matches. This CDR3 reads CASSPTGNSRQPQHF. CDR3 bases: TGTGCCAGCAGCCCGACAGGGAATTCGCGTCAGCCCCAGCATTTT.

The V call is TRBV11-2, the J call TRBJ2-5; 8 nucleotides line up with TRBD2. The germline V gene encodes CDR1 SGHAT and CDR2 FQNNGV. After removal of 5 bases from V and 5 bases from J, the junction contained 13 bases not matched to a gene. CDR3 length equals 16 residues. The CDR3 DNA is TGTGCCAGCAGCCAGGGCAGGGACTCGGGGGGGGAGACCCAGTACTTC. Its translation is CASSQGRDSGGETQYF.

The V and J genes are TRBV19 and TRBJ2-2, with D perhaps TRBD2 (5 bases). Trimming cost V 9 bases and J 4 bases, with 9 bases left between them. CDR1 is LNHDA, CDR2 SQIVND, per germline (reference sequence). The CDR3 extends over 12 amino acids. The CDR3 is CASQLGTGELFF. The CDR3 DNA is TGTGCCAGCCAACTAGGCACCGGGGAGCTGTTTTTT.

This sequence joins TRBV28 and TRBJ1-3; no definite D call. CDR3 size: 12 residues. Germline values: CDR1 MDHEN, CDR2 SYDVKM. V lost 7 bases to trimming and J lost 2 bases, with 6 bases between them. The CDR3 DNA is TGTGCCAGCAACTATGCTGGAAACACCATATATTTT. It codes for CASNYAGNTIYF.